This TCR beta chain was sequenced during a study of blood T cell repertoires in COVID-19. Study-level information: PBMCs, B-cell-depleted T cells, or T cells were the source of the cDNA or gDNA that made up the material.

In the original workflow: Amplification of reference gene primers was used by the study to estimate nucleated cell counts. The method was immunoSEQ multiplex PCR; TCRdb's version includes in-frame clones alone and lacks a portion of them. V, J and clone size reflect that table, while D and trimming were determined from the DNA. The table has about 120,000 clones, about 79% seen once. The CDR3 loop spans 12 amino acids. Germline V lookup: CDR1 SQVTM, CDR2 ANQGSEA. The V end lost 4 bases, the J end lost 11 bases, and 17 bases lay between the germline ends. Input material: peripheral blood. The genes are TRBV29-1 and TRBJ1-1, with D tentatively TRBD1 (5 bases). This clonotype was sampled from a woman of 80 years or more with acute or convalescent COVID-19. The CDR3 here is CSVGLARAWAFF. DNA of the CDR3: TGCAGCGTTGGGTTGGCCAGGGCGTGGGCTTTCTTT.